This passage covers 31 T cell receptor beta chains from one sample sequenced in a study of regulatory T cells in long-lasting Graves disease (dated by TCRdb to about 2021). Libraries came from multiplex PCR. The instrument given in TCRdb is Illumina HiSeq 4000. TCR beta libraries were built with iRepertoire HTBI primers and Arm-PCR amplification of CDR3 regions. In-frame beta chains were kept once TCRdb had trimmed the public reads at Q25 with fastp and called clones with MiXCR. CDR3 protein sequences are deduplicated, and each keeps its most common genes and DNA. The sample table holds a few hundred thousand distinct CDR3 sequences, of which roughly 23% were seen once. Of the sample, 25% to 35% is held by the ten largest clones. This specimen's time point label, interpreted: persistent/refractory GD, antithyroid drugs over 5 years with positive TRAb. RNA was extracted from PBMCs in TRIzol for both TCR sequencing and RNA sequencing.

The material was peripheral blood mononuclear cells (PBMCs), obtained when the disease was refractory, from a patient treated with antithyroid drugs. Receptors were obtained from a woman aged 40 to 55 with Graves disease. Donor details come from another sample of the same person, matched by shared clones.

The CDR3 bases are TGCAGCGTTGGACTAGCGGGGAACAATGAGCAGTTCTTC. This gives the protein CSVGLAGNNEQFF. The chain couples TRBV29-1 to TRBJ2-5; TRBD2 matches at 11 bases. The closer fit of TRBJ2-1 to the DNA end suggests the J call may be wrong. The CDR3 loop spans 13 amino acids. CDR1 and CDR2 from the germline V gene are SQVTM and ANQGSEA.

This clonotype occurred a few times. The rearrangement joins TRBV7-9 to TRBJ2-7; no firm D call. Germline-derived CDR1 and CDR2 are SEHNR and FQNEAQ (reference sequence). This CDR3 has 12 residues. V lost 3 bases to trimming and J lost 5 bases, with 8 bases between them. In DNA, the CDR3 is TGTGCCAGCAGCTTTAATAATGACGAGCAGTACTTC. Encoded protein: CASSFNNDEQYF.

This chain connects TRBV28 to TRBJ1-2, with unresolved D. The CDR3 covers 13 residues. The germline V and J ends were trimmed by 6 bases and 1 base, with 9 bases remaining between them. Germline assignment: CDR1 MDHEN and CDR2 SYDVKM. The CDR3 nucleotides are TGTGCCAGCAGCAACCCAGATAACTATGGCTACACCTTC. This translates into CASSNPDNYGYTF.

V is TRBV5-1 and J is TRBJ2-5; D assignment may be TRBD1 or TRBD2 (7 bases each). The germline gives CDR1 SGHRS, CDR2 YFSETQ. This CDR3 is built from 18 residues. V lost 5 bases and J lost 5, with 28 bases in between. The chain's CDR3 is CASSSRPQGGLRRETQYF. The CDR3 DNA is TGCGCCAGCAGTTCTCGCCCCCAGGGGGGGTTGCGGCGGGAGACCCAGTACTTC. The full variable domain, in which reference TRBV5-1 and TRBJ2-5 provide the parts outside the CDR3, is KAGVTQTPRYLIKTRGQQVTLSCSPISGHRSVSWYQQTPGQGLQFLFEYFSETQRNKGNFPGRFSGRQFSNSRSEMNVSTLELGDSALYLCASSSRPQGGLRRETQYFGPGTRLLVL.

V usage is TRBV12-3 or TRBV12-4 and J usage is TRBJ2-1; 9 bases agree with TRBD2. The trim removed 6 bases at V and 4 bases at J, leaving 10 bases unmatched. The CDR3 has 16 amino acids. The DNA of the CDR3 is TGTGCCAGCAGCATCCCGGGACTAGCAGAATACAATGAGCAGTTCTTC. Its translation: CASSIPGLAEYNEQFF.

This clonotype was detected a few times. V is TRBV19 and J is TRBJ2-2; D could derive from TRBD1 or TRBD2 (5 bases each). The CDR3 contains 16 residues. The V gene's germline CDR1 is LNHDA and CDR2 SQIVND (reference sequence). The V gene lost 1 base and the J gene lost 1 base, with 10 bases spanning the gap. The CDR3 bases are TGTGCCAGTAGTATAGTTGGGACCGTGAACACCGGGGAGCTGTTTTTT. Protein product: CASSIVGTVNTGELFF.

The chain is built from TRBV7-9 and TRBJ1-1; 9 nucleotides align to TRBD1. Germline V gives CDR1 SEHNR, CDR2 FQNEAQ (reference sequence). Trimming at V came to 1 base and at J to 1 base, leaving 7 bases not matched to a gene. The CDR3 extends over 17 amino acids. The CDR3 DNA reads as TGTGCCAGCAGCTTAGTCCCGGGACAGGGATGGAACACTGAAGCTTTCTTT. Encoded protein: CASSLVPGQGWNTEAFF.

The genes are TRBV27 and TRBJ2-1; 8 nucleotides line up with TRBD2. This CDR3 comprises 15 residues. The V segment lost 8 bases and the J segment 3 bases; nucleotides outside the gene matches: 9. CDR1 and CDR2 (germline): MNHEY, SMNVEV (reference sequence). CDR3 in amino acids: CASVPVAGLYNEQFF. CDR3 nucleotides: TGTGCCAGCGTTCCGGTAGCGGGGCTCTACAATGAGCAGTTCTTC.

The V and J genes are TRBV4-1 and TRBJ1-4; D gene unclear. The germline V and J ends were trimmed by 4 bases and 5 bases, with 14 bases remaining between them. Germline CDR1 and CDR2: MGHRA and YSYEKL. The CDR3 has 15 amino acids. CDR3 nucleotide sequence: TGCGCCAGCAGCCGGACGGCGGCCTCCAATGAAAAACTGTTTTTT. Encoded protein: CASSRTAASNEKLFF.

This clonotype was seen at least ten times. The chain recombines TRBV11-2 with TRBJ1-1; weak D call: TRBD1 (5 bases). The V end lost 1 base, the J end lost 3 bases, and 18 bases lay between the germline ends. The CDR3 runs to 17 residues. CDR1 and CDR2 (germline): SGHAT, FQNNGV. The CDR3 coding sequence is TGTGCCAGCAGCTTAGGACAGTGGCGCTCTTGGGACACTGAAGCTTTCTTT. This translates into CASSLGQWRSWDTEAFF.

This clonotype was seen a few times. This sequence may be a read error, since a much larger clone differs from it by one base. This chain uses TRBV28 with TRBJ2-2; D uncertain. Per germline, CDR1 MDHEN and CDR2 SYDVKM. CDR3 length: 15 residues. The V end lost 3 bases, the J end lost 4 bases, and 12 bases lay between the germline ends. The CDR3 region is CASSFVPPSTGELFF. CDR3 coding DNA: TGTGCCAGCAGTTTCGTTCCCCCGAGCACCGGGGAGCTGTTTTTT.

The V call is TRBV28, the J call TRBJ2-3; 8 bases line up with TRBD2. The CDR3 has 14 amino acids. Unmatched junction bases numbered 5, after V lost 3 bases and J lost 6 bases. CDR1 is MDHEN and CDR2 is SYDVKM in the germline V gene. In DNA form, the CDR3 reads TGTGCCAGCAGTTTTCTGGCTAGCGGGGATACGCAGTATTTT. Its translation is CASSFLASGDTQYF.

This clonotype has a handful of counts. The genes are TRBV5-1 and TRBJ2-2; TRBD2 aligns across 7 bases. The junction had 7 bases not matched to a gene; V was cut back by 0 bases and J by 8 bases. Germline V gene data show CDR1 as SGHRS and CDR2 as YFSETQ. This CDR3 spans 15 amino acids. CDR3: CASSLDEGLTGELFF. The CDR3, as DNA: TGCGCCAGCAGCTTGGATGAGGGACTAACGGGGGAGCTGTTTTTT.

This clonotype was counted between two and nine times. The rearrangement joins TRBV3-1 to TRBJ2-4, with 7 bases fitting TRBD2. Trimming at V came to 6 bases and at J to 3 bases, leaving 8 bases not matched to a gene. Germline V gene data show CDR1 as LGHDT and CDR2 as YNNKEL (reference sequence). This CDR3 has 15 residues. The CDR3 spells CASSLSGKGKNIQYF. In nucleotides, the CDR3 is TGTGCCAGCAGTCTCAGCGGGAAGGGCAAAAACATTCAGTACTTC.

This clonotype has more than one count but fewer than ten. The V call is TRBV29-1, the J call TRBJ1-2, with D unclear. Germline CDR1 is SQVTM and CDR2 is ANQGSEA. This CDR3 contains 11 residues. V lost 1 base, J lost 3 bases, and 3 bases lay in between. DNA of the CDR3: TGCAGCGTTGAAGGGTACTATGGCTACACCTTC. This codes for CSVEGYYGYTF.

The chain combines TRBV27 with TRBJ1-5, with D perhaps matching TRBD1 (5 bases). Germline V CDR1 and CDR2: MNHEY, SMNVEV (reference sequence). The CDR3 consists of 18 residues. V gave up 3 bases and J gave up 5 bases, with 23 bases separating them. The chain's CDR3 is CASSLRNRSFTVDQPQHF. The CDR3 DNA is TGTGCCAGCAGTTTGCGAAACAGGAGTTTTACCGTCGATCAGCCCCAGCATTTT.

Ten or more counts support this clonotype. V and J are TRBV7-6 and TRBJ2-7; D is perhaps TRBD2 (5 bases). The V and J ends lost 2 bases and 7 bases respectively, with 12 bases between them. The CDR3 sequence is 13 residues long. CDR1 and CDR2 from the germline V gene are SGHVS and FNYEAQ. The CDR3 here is CASSLRPTGEQYF. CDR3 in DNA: TGTGCCAGCAGCTTAAGGCCAACGGGGGAGCAGTACTTC.

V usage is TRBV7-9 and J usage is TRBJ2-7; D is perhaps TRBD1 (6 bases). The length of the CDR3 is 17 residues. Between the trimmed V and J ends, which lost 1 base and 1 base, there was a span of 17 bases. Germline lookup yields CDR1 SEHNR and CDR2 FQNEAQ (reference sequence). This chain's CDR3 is CASSLGLTGASSYEQYF. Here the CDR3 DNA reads TGTGCCAGCAGCTTAGGTCTGACAGGAGCCTCTTCCTACGAGCAGTACTTC.

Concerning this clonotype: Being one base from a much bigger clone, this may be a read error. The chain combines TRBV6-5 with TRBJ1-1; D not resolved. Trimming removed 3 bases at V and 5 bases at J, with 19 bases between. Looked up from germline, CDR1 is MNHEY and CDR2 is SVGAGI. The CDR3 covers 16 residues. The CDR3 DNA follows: TGTGCCAGCAGTTATACCGGCGCGGAGGGAAGAACTGAAGCTTTCTTT. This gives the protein CASSYTGAEGRTEAFF.

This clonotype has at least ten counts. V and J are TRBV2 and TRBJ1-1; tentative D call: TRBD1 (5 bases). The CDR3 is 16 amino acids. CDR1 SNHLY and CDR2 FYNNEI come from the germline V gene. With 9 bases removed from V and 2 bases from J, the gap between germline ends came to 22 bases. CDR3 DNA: TGTGCCAGAAGGGGAAGGGAACGAGGGAAAAACACTGAAGCTTTCTTT. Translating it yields CARRGRERGKNTEAFF.

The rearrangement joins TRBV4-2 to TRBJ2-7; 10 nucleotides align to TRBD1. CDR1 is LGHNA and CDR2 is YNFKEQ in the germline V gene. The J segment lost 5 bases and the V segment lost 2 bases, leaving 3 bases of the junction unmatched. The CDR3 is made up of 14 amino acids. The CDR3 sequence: CASSQSGQGDEQYF. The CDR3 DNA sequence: TGTGCCAGCAGCCAATCTGGACAGGGGGACGAGCAGTACTTC.

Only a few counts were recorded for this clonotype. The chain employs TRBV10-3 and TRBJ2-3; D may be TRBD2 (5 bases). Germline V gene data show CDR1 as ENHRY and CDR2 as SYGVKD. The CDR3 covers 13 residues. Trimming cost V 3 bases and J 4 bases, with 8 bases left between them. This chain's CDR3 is CAISELESDTQYF. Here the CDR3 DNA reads TGTGCCATCAGTGAACTAGAATCAGATACGCAGTATTTT.

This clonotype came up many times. This chain's CDR3 is CASSLRQGLNTGELFF. CDR3 in DNA: TGTGCCAGCAGTTTAAGACAGGGGCTGAACACCGGGGAGCTGTTTTTT. The chain recombines TRBV28 with TRBJ2-2; 8 bases map to TRBD1. The CDR3 spans 16 residues. Germline CDR1 MDHEN, CDR2 SYDVKM. V lost 2 bases and J lost 1; bases outside the gene matches: 3.

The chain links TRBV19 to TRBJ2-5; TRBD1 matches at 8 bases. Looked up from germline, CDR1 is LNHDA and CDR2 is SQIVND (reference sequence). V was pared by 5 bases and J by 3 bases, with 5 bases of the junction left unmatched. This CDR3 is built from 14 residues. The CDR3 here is CASSPDRVKETQYF. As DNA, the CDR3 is TGTGCCAGTAGTCCGGACAGGGTAAAAGAGACCCAGTACTTC.

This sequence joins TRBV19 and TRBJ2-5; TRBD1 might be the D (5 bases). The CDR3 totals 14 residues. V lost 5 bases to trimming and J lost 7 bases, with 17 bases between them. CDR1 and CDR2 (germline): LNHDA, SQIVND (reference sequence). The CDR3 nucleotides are TGTGCCAGTAGTCCTACGACAGTCAGAAGGACCCAGTACTTC. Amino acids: CASSPTTVRRTQYF.

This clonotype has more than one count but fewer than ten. CDR3 in DNA: TGTGCCAGCGGGGCCCGGGCCGGGGGTACGGACATTCAGTACTTC. This gives the protein CASGARAGGTDIQYF. The V gene is TRBV12-3 or TRBV12-4, the J gene TRBJ2-4; a weak D match, TRBD2 (6 bases). V was cut by 8 bases and J by 8 bases, with 22 bases left in between. The CDR3 is made up of 15 amino acids.

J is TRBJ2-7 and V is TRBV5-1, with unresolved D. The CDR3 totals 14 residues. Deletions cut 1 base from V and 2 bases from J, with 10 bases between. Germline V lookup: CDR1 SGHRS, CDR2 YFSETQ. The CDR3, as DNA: TGCGCCAGCAGCTTGTCGTGGGCGACCTACGAGCAGTACTTC. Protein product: CASSLSWATYEQYF.

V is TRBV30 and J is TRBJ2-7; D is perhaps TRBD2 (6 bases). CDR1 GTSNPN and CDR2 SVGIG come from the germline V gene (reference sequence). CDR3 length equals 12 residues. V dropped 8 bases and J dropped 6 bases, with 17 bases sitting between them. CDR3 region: CAGGQGFSEQYF. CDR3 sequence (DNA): TGTGCCGGAGGGCAGGGATTCTCCGAGCAGTACTTC.

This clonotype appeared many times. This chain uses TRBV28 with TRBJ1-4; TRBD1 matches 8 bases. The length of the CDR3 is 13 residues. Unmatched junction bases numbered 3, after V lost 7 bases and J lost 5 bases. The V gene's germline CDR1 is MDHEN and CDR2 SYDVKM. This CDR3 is CASIQGGNEKLFF. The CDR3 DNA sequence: TGTGCCAGCATACAGGGGGGAAATGAAAAACTGTTTTTT.

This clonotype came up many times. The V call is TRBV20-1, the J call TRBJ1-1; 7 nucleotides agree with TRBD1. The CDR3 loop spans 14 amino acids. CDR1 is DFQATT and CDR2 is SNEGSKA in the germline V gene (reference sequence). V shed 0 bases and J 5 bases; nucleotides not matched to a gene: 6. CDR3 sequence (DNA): TGCAGTGCTAGAGATTACAGGGGTGGTACTGAAGCTTTCTTT. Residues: CSARDYRGGTEAFF.

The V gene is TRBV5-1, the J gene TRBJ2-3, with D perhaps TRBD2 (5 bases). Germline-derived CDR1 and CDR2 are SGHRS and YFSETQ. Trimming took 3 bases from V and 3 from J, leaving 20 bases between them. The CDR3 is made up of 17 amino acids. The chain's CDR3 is CASSSPYSSSGTDTQYF. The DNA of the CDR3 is TGCGCCAGCAGCTCACCTTACTCGAGTTCGGGGACAGATACGCAGTATTTT.